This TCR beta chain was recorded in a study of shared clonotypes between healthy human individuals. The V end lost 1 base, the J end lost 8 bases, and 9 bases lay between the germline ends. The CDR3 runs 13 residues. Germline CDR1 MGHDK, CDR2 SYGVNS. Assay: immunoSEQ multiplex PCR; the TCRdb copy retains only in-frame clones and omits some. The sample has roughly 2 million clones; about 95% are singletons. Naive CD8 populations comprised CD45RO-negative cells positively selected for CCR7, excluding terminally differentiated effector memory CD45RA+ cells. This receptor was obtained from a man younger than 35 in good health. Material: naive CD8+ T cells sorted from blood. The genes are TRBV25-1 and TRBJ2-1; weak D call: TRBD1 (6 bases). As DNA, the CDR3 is TGTGCCAGCAGTGAATTGGGGGCGGATGAGCAGTTCTTC. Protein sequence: CASSELGADEQFF.